These T cell receptor beta chains were read from a single sample in a study of identical twins. TCRdb ran MiXCR on the 5' RACE reads and lists one entry per CDR3 protein. Of roughly 1,500,000 distinct CDR3 sequences in the sample, under 35% were seen once. Source material: cord blood. These TCRs come from a newborn girl in good health. CDR3s include the opening cysteine and the closing phenylalanine or tryptophan. A D gene is named only where the DNA matches it firmly. Clone size is stated in some rows and not others, as once, few, many or a class when expanded.

CDR3: CASSFSHPRRGSNYGYTF; DNA: TGTGCCAGCAGTTTCTCCCACCCACGAAGGGGGAGTAACTATGGCTACACCTTC; J: TRBJ1-2; D: .; size: few; V: TRBV27
CDR3: CASSFGDNLEKLFF; DNA: TGCGCCAGCAGCTTCGGGGACAACCTTGAAAAACTGTTTTTT; J: TRBJ1-4; D: .; size: .; V: TRBV5-1
CDR3: CASSSGVNGYTF; DNA: TGTGCCAGCAGCTCGGGGGTCAATGGCTACACCTTC; J: TRBJ1-2; D: .; size: few; V: TRBV4-2
CDR3: CASSSSGQGFQYF; DNA: TGTGCCAGCAGTTCCTCGGGACAGGGTTTCCAGTACTTC; J: TRBJ2-7; D: TRBD1; size: .; V: TRBV27
CDR3: CASSLRSSEQYF; DNA: TGCGCCAGCAGCTTGCGTAGCTCCGAGCAGTACTTC; J: TRBJ2-7; D: .; size: few; V: TRBV5-1
CDR3: CASSDGATPPYF; DNA: TGTGCCAGCAGTGATGGGGCCACCCCCCCGTACTTC; J: TRBJ2-5; D: .; size: .; V: TRBV2
CDR3: CSAGKGTSGGASYNEQFF; DNA: TGCAGTGCTGGAAAAGGGACTAGCGGGGGGGCCTCCTACAATGAGCAGTTCTTC; J: TRBJ2-1; D: TRBD2; size: .; V: TRBV20-1
CDR3: CASSLLLEPSTDTQYF; DNA: TGTGCCAGCAGTCTCCTACTAGAGCCGAGCACAGATACGCAGTATTTT; J: TRBJ2-3; D: .; size: .; V: TRBV12-3/TRBV12-4
CDR3: CASSFENRVKETQYF; DNA: TGCGCCAGCAGCTTCGAGAATAGGGTTAAAGAGACCCAGTACTTC; J: TRBJ2-5; D: .; size: .; V: TRBV5-1
CDR3: CASSLSGTGGNYEQYF; DNA: TGTGCCAGCAGTTTATCTGGGACAGGGGGGAATTACGAGCAGTACTTC; J: TRBJ2-7; D: TRBD1; size: few; V: TRBV27
CDR3: CASGGSPRNEKLFF; DNA: TGTGCCAGCGGCGGGTCTCCGCGTAATGAAAAACTGTTTTTT; J: TRBJ1-4; D: .; size: .; V: TRBV12-3/TRBV12-4
CDR3: CASSVGAEPYEQYF; DNA: TGTGCCAGCAGCGTAGGAGCGGAACCCTACGAGCAGTACTTC; J: TRBJ2-7; D: .; size: few; V: TRBV9
CDR3: CSAGGRTDTGELFF; DNA: TGCAGTGCGGGCGGGAGAACGGACACCGGGGAGCTGTTTTTT; J: TRBJ2-2; D: TRBD2; size: once; V: TRBV20-1
CDR3: CASMRGRDQETQYF; DNA: TGTGCCAGCATGCGGGGCCGGGATCAAGAGACCCAGTACTTC; J: TRBJ2-5; D: .; size: few; V: TRBV27
CDR3: CASSTGQAARTEAFF; DNA: TGTGCCAGCAGTACCGGACAGGCCGCGAGAACTGAAGCTTTCTTT; J: TRBJ1-1; D: TRBD1; size: .; V: TRBV28
CDR3: CASSFQGQGSYQPQHF; DNA: TGTGCCAGCAGTTTCCAGGGACAGGGGTCCTATCAGCCCCAGCATTTT; J: TRBJ1-5; D: TRBD1; size: .; V: TRBV6-6
CDR3: CASTSGVDSPLHF; DNA: TGTGCCAGCACCTCAGGGGTGGATTCACCCCTCCACTTT; J: TRBJ1-6; D: .; size: few; V: TRBV7-9
CDR3: CASSFRSGGSTDTQYF; DNA: TGCGCCAGCAGCTTCCGATCTGGGGGGAGCACAGATACGCAGTATTTT; J: TRBJ2-3; D: .; size: .; V: TRBV5-1
CDR3: CASSSHGTGAYYNYGYTF; DNA: TGTGCCAGCAGCTCCCATGGGACAGGGGCCTATTATAACTATGGCTACACCTTC; J: TRBJ1-2; D: TRBD1; size: many; V: TRBV7-9
CDR3: CASGTGETQYF; DNA: TGTGCCAGCGGGACAGGAGAGACCCAGTACTTC; J: TRBJ2-5; D: TRBD1; size: few; V: TRBV6-2/TRBV6-3
CDR3: CASSYSDGYSNQPQHF; DNA: TGTGCCAGCAGTTACTCGGACGGGTATAGCAATCAGCCCCAGCATTTT; J: TRBJ1-5; D: .; size: .; V: TRBV6-2/TRBV6-3
CDR3: CASSFRQTHYGYTF; DNA: TGTGCCAGCAGTTTCCGTCAGACCCACTATGGCTACACCTTC; J: TRBJ1-2; D: .; size: .; V: TRBV28
CDR3: CATSDLGGSSYNSPLHF; DNA: TGTGCCACCAGTGATTTGGGGGGGAGCTCCTATAATTCACCCCTCCACTTT; J: TRBJ1-6; D: .; size: .; V: TRBV24-1
CDR3: CSAYHPFSDEQYF; DNA: TGCAGTGCTTATCACCCTTTTTCGGACGAGCAGTACTTC; J: TRBJ2-7; D: .; size: few; V: TRBV20-1
CDR3: CSAPGQGAGRTEAFF; DNA: TGCAGTGCTCCCGGACAGGGGGCAGGAAGGACTGAAGCTTTCTTT; J: TRBJ1-1; D: TRBD1; size: few; V: TRBV20-1
CDR3: CSARPSGKEHNEQFF; DNA: TGCAGTGCTAGGCCTAGCGGGAAGGAGCACAATGAGCAGTTCTTC; J: TRBJ2-1; D: TRBD2; size: .; V: TRBV20-1
CDR3: CASSSLAGEVDTQYF; DNA: TGCGCCAGCAGCTCACTAGCGGGAGAGGTGGATACGCAGTATTTT; J: TRBJ2-3; D: TRBD2; size: many; V: TRBV5-1
CDR3: CAGSFVLAGREGDTQYF; DNA: TGTGCCGGCAGTTTCGTGCTAGCGGGAAGGGAAGGGGATACGCAGTATTTT; J: TRBJ2-3; D: TRBD2; size: .; V: TRBV28
CDR3: CASSPRLAGPYNEQFF; DNA: TGTGCCAGCAGCCCCAGACTAGCGGGCCCCTACAATGAGCAGTTCTTC; J: TRBJ2-1; D: TRBD2; size: few; V: TRBV7-8
CDR3: CASSRRESYNEQFF; DNA: TGCGCCAGCAGCCGGCGGGAGTCCTACAATGAGCAGTTCTTC; J: TRBJ2-1; D: TRBD2; size: few; V: TRBV4-1
CDR3: CASSLGQGAYYEQYF; DNA: TGTGCCAGCAGCTTAGGACAGGGGGCTTACTACGAGCAGTACTTC; J: TRBJ2-7; D: TRBD1; size: .; V: TRBV7-2
CDR3: CASSSATGTGGRYEQYF; DNA: TGTGCCAGCAGCTCAGCTACCGGGACAGGGGGCCGGTACGAGCAGTACTTC; J: TRBJ2-7; D: TRBD1; size: .; V: TRBV7-9
CDR3: CASSPASGILKEQYF; DNA: TGTGCCAGCAGCCCTGCGAGCGGGATTTTGAAGGAGCAGTACTTC; J: TRBJ2-7; D: TRBD2; size: .; V: TRBV3-1